These 28 T cell receptor beta chains were sequenced from one sample in a study of T cell changes during pregnancy in multiple sclerosis. Measured with immunoSEQ multiplex PCR; TCRdb has only the in-frame clones, and not every one. The sample has around 69,000 clones; almost 95% are singletons. This material consisted of peripheral blood, taken in the third trimester of pregnancy. The receptors were gathered from a female donor in good health, enrolled as a control in a pregnancy study.

The V and J genes are TRBV28 and TRBJ2-2; D is perhaps TRBD1 (5 bases). Trimming left V 6 bases short and J 7 bases short, with 9 bases between. CDR1 is MDHEN, CDR2 SYDVKM, per germline. The CDR3 length is 12 residues. The CDR3, as DNA: TGTGCCAGCAGGAAAGGGGTCGGGGAGCTGTTTTTT. It yields the protein CASRKGVGELFF.

The chain has TRBV1 and TRBJ1-1; TRBD1 is taken as the D call from the table, unchecked against the DNA. TRBV1 is a pseudogene segment. CDR3 length equals 14 residues. The CDR3 DNA follows: TGCACCAGCAGCGCCCAGGGGCGAGGGGCTGAAGCTTTCTTT. Protein sequence: CTSSAQGRGAEAFF.

The rearrangement links TRBV5-6 to TRBJ1-1; D is undetermined. The CDR3 has 11 residues. Per the germline V gene, CDR1 is SGHDT and CDR2 is YYEEEE. V gave up 0 bases and J gave up 12 bases, with 9 bases separating them. CDR3 sequence reads: CASSLGLETFF. Here the CDR3 DNA reads TGTGCCAGCAGCTTGGGCCTGGAGACTTTCTTT.

A few counts support this clone. V and J are TRBV6-5 and TRBJ1-1, with 10 positions matching TRBD1. CDR1 and CDR2 from the germline V gene are MNHEY and SVGAGI. V trimming: 6 bases; J trimming: 10 bases; junction bases outside the gene matches: 11. The CDR3 contains 14 residues. The DNA for the CDR3 is TGTGCCAGCAGACGGAGGGACAGGGGAGTTGGAGCTTTCTTT. It specifies CASRRRDRGVGAFF.

The CDR3 spells CASSILQGDQHEQFF. For the CDR3, the DNA is TGTGCCAGTAGTATCCTTCAGGGGGATCAACATGAGCAGTTCTTC. The chain recombines TRBV19 with TRBJ2-1, with 7 bases lining up with TRBD1. This CDR3 is 15 amino acids long. CDR1 LNHDA and CDR2 SQIVND come from the germline V gene (reference sequence). The V and J ends lost 3 bases and 8 bases, in that order; junction bases with no gene match: 10.

The chain has TRBV19 and TRBJ2-1, with 9 bases aligning to TRBD1. V was pared by 3 bases and J by 2 bases, with 5 bases of the junction left unmatched. CDR1 and CDR2 (germline): LNHDA, SQIVND (reference sequence). The CDR3 is 16 amino acids. Written as DNA, the CDR3 is TGTGCCAGTAGTATCCGGGGGACAGGGACCTACAATGAGCAGTTCTTC. The encoded protein is CASSIRGTGTYNEQFF.

The chain recombines TRBV4-1 with TRBJ2-7; possible D gene TRBD2, 6 bases. Germline CDR1 is MGHRA and CDR2 is YSYEKL. V was trimmed by 0 bases and J by 7 bases, leaving 19 bases between them. There are 16 residues in the CDR3. CDR3 region: CASSQDFSGSRGEQYF. CDR3 coding DNA: TGCGCCAGCAGCCAAGATTTCTCAGGGTCCCGGGGGGAGCAGTACTTC.

V is TRBV10-3 and J is TRBJ1-4; a possible D gene is TRBD1 (5 bases). The CDR3 loop spans 13 amino acids. Trimming pared 4 bases from V and 4 bases from J, leaving 7 bases between. Per germline, CDR1 ENHRY and CDR2 SYGVKD. The CDR3 here is CAISGTRNEKLFF. The CDR3 coding sequence is TGTGCCATCAGTGGGACACGTAATGAAAAACTGTTTTTT.

V usage is TRBV5-1 and J usage is TRBJ1-2, with a possible D match to TRBD1 (5 bases). Trimming took off 0 bases at V and 7 bases at J, with 19 bases between the two ends. There are 16 residues in the CDR3. Germline V gene sequence: CDR1 SGHRS, CDR2 YFSETQ. The CDR3 coding sequence is TGCGCCAGCAGCTTGGATGTGGGGCGCAGAAATCTTGGCTACACCTTC. Its translation is CASSLDVGRRNLGYTF.

V gene TRBV9 combines with J gene TRBJ2-1; 10 bases agree with TRBD2. Germline V gene data show CDR1 as SGDLS and CDR2 as YYNGEE. J was trimmed by 3 bases and V by 4 bases; bases with no gene match: 4. This CDR3 is 15 amino acids long. CDR3 amino acids: CASSITSGVYNEQFF. The CDR3 DNA reads as TGTGCCAGCAGCATAACTAGCGGGGTCTACAATGAGCAGTTCTTC.

This chain links TRBV18 with TRBJ2-1; 10 bases map to TRBD2. The germline gives CDR1 KGHSH, CDR2 LQKENI. The V gene end was trimmed by 3 bases and the J gene end by 8 bases; junction bases not matched to a gene: 7. The CDR3 extends over 15 amino acids. CDR3 region: CASSPFLAGVDEQFF. The CDR3 nucleotides read TGTGCCAGCTCACCGTTCCTAGCGGGAGTCGATGAGCAGTTCTTC.

V gene TRBV10-3 combines with J gene TRBJ2-7, with 10 bases lining up with TRBD1. The trim removed 5 bases at V and 4 bases at J, leaving 5 bases unmatched. Germline CDR1 is ENHRY and CDR2 is SYGVKD. This CDR3 is 14 amino acids long. The CDR3 loop is CAISPRDRGYEQYF. The CDR3 DNA sequence: TGTGCCATCAGTCCCCGGGACAGGGGATACGAGCAGTACTTC.

This chain joins TRBV5-1 and TRBJ2-2, with D possibly matching TRBD1 (6 bases). The CDR3 loop spans 16 amino acids. Germline assignment: CDR1 SGHRS and CDR2 YFSETQ. Trimming removed 4 bases at V and 5 bases at J, with 18 bases between. The CDR3 sequence: CASSGTGRLLTGELFF. The CDR3 region has the DNA TGCGCCAGCAGCGGTACAGGGCGATTACTAACCGGGGAGCTGTTTTTT.

The rearrangement uses TRBV27 and TRBJ2-5; D gene ambiguous. Germline values: CDR1 MNHEY, CDR2 SMNVEV (reference sequence). The CDR3 totals 13 residues. V lost 3 bases to trimming and J lost 0 bases, with 5 bases between them. CDR3 sequence reads: CASSFLYQETQYF. Written as DNA, the CDR3 is TGTGCCAGCAGTTTCTTGTACCAAGAGACCCAGTACTTC.

CDR3 nucleotides: TGTGCCAGCAGGGGACCGGGACAGGGGGTAGATACTGAAGCTTTCTTT. Translation: CASRGPGQGVDTEAFF. J is TRBJ1-1 and V is TRBV6-6; 11 nucleotides match TRBD1. This CDR3 region has 16 residues. With V trimmed by 6 bases and J by 5 bases, 11 bases remained unmatched. Germline V gene sequence: CDR1 MNHNY, CDR2 SVGAGI (reference sequence).

In this sample, this clone turned up once. The CDR3 region has the DNA TGTGCCAGTATTCCTGGACAGGGGAGCACCGGGGAGCTGTTTTTT. Amino acid sequence: CASIPGQGSTGELFF. V and J are TRBV19 and TRBJ2-2; the match to TRBD1 covers 9 bases. The V segment lost 7 bases and the J segment 4 bases; nucleotides outside the gene matches: 7. Looked up from germline, CDR1 is LNHDA and CDR2 is SQIVND (reference sequence). The CDR3 is made up of 15 amino acids.

This chain uses TRBV28 with TRBJ2-7, with D tentatively TRBD2 (7 bases). Trimming left V 2 bases short and J 5 bases short, with 22 bases between. The CDR3 is 17 residues long. Germline-derived CDR1 and CDR2 are MDHEN and SYDVKM. CDR3 amino acids: CASSLMRGRGGPDEQYF. The CDR3 DNA follows: TGTGCCAGCAGTTTAATGAGGGGGAGGGGGGGCCCAGACGAGCAGTACTTC.

The gene calls are TRBV4-2 and TRBJ2-7, with TRBD2 matching 10 bases. Germline CDR1 is LGHNA and CDR2 is YNFKEQ. V shed 0 bases, J shed 0 bases, and the junction held 5 bases outside the gene matches. This CDR3 has 17 amino acids. Here the CDR3 reads CASSQEDSGRSSYEQYF. CDR3 bases: TGTGCCAGCAGCCAAGAAGATAGCGGGAGGAGCTCCTACGAGCAGTACTTC.

This chain links TRBV7-3 with TRBJ2-2, with 7 bases aligning to TRBD2. The germline CDR1 and CDR2 sequences are SGHTA and FQGTGA. The CDR3 runs 15 residues. J lost 4 bases, V lost 4 bases, and 6 bases had no gene match. The DNA for the CDR3 is TGTGCCAGCAGCTCTCGAACTAGCGCCACCGGGGAGCTGTTTTTT. It codes for CASSSRTSATGELFF.

This chain joins TRBV28 and TRBJ1-1; D remains unclear. The germline V gene encodes CDR1 MDHEN and CDR2 SYDVKM. V was pared by 6 bases and J by 1 base, with 9 bases between. CDR3 size: 13 residues. The CDR3 nucleotides read TGTGCCAGCAGCCTCGACACGAACACTGAAGCTTTCTTT. Its translation is CASSLDTNTEAFF.

The chain joins TRBV7-8 to TRBJ2-6; D might be TRBD2 (5 bases). This CDR3 contains 19 residues. Trimming stripped 1 base from V and 0 bases from J, with 16 bases between. Germline V gives CDR1 SGHVS, CDR2 FQNEAQ. In DNA, the CDR3 is TGTGCCAGCAGCTTAGGCCTAGCTTATCCTGACTCTGGGGCCAACGTCCTGACTTTC. Its translation: CASSLGLAYPDSGANVLTF.

This rearrangement joins TRBV14 to TRBJ2-1; D may be TRBD2 (6 bases). V was clipped by 2 bases and J by 14 bases, with 13 bases between them. The CDR3 runs to 12 residues. Germline V gene lookup returns CDR1 SGHDN and CDR2 FVKESK. The CDR3 is CASSQRGLPEFF. As DNA, the CDR3 is TGTGCCAGCAGCCAACGGGGACTGCCCGAGTTCTTC. The variable domain in full, with the rest retrieved from reference TRBV14 and TRBJ2-1, is EAGVTQFPSHSVIEKGQTVTLRCDPISGHDNLYWYRRVMGKEIKFLLHFVKESKQDESGMPNNRFLAERTGGTYSTLKVQPAELEDSGVYFCASSQRGLPEFFGPGTRLTVL.

A single count supports this clone. The chain uses TRBV27 and TRBJ2-7, with 11 bases that match TRBD1. CDR1 is MNHEY, CDR2 SMNVEV, per germline (reference sequence). The CDR3 loop spans 14 amino acids. The V gene end was trimmed by 7 bases and the J gene end by 3 bases; junction bases not matched to a gene: 5. CDR3 sequence: CASMEGTGGYEQYF. The CDR3 bases are TGTGCCAGCATGGAGGGGACAGGGGGCTACGAGCAGTACTTC.

The chain couples TRBV29-1 to TRBJ2-3; 7 nucleotides agree with TRBD1. Germline V gives CDR1 SQVTM, CDR2 ANQGSEA. V gave up 3 bases and J gave up 5 bases; unmatched junction bases: 2. The CDR3 is made up of 12 amino acids. CDR3: CSVDRDRDTQYF. The CDR3, as DNA: TGCAGCGTTGATAGGGACAGAGATACGCAGTATTTT.

The CDR3 DNA reads TGTGCCAGCAGTGATCAGGGGGGTGGCGCTGGAAACACCATATATTTT. Its protein product is CASSDQGGGAGNTIYF. The V gene is TRBV6-1, the J gene TRBJ1-3; 7 nucleotides align to TRBD1. CDR3 length: 16 amino acids. CDR1 is MNHNS and CDR2 is SASEGT in the germline V gene. V lost 3 bases and J lost 2; bases outside the gene matches: 7.

The rearrangement links TRBV7-8 to TRBJ1-1; the D is unclear. Germline V gene sequence: CDR1 SGHVS, CDR2 FQNEAQ. V was cut by 3 bases and J by 2 bases, with 16 bases left in between. The CDR3 is made up of 16 amino acids. The DNA for the CDR3 is TGTGCCAGCAGCTTGATCATGCTTACAGCTAACACTGAAGCTTTCTTT. This sequence encodes CASSLIMLTANTEAFF.

The V gene is TRBV30, the J gene TRBJ2-7; 8 positions agree with TRBD1. V was clipped by 7 bases and J by 3 bases; unmatched bases: 5. The CDR3 is 12 residues long. Germline V gene data show CDR1 as GTSNPN and CDR2 as SVGIG (reference sequence). The DNA of the CDR3 is TGTGCCTCCGGACAGGGTGTCTACGAGCAGTACTTC. It yields the protein CASGQGVYEQYF.

This clone was seen once. The CDR3 DNA follows: TGTGCCAGCAGCATTAGTCGGGATAACTATGGCTACACCTTC. Translated: CASSISRDNYGYTF. The chain is built from TRBV7-2 and TRBJ1-2; D remains ambiguous. This CDR3 comprises 14 residues. Trimming removed 5 bases from V and 1 base from J, with 11 bases in between. The germline gives CDR1 SGHTA, CDR2 FQGNSA.